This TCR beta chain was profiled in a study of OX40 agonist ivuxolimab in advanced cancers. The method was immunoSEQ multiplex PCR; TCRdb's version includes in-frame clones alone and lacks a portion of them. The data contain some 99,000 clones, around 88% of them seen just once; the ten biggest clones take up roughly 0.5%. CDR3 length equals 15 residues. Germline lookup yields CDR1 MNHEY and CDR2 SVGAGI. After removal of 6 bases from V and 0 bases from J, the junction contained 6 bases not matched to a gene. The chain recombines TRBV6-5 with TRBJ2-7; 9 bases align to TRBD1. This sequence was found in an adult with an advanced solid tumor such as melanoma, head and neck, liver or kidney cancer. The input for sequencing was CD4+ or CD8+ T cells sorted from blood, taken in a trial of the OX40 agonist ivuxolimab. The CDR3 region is CASSPQGASSYEQYF. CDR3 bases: TGTGCCAGCAGCCCACAGGGGGCCAGCTCCTACGAGCAGTACTTC.